This entry lists 2 T cell receptor beta chains sequenced from one sample in a study of cytomegalovirus exposure and HLA in healthy donors. The PCR contained 60 Vbeta and 13 Jbeta primers. Method: immunoSEQ multiplex PCR; TCRdb's copy keeps in-frame clones and lacks some. The table shows roughly 120,000 clones, with roughly 66% occurring only once. Sequencing was performed on PBMCs. These receptors all stem from a man aged 55 to 70 in good health and CMV-seropositive.

The V call is TRBV7-6, the J call TRBJ1-1; possibly TRBD1 for D (6 bases). V lost 5 bases and J 2 bases, leaving 9 bases between the germline ends. Per germline, CDR1 SGHVS and CDR2 FNYEAQ. The CDR3 contains 13 residues. CDR3 DNA sequence: TGTGCCAGCAGCAAGGACAGTAACACTGAAGCTTTCTTT. Translated: CASSKDSNTEAFF.

The V call is TRBV7-6, the J call TRBJ1-5, with D unclear. This CDR3 has 13 residues. V gave up 5 bases and J gave up 5 bases, with 10 bases separating them. CDR1 and CDR2 from the germline V gene are SGHVS and FNYEAQ. In nucleotides, the CDR3 is TGTGCCAGCAGCAAATTCCCTGATCAGCCCCAGCATTTT. Protein sequence: CASSKFPDQPQHF.